These 30 T cell receptor beta chains originate from one sample sequenced in a study of blood T cell repertoires in COVID-19. Sequencing used immunoSEQ multiplex PCR; TCRdb keeps in-frame clones, though not all of them. The sample records almost 100,000 clones, 86% being singletons. Source material: peripheral blood. These receptors all stem from a man aged 45-65 years with acute or convalescent COVID-19.

The chain links TRBV6-5 to TRBJ1-2; D perhaps matches TRBD1 (5 bases). This CDR3 spans 15 amino acids. The V and J ends lost 6 bases and 2 bases respectively, with 16 bases between them. Germline CDR1 MNHEY, CDR2 SVGAGI. The CDR3 loop reads CASSPQADRNYGYTF. The CDR3 region has the DNA TGTGCCAGCAGCCCACAGGCCGATCGGAACTATGGCTACACCTTC.

This clone was observed a single time. V is TRBV5-4 and J is TRBJ2-1; TRBD2 matches at 10 bases. The trim removed 0 bases at V and 4 bases at J, leaving 10 bases unmatched. Germline V gene data show CDR1 as SGHNT and CDR2 as YYREEE (reference sequence). The CDR3 sequence is 18 residues long. The CDR3, as DNA: TGTGCCAGCAGCTTGGAGGTGTCCAGGACTAGCGGATACAATGAGCAGTTCTTC. Its protein product is CASSLEVSRTSGYNEQFF.

This chain connects TRBV11-3 to TRBJ1-4, with TRBD1 matching over 7 bases. The CDR3 loop spans 12 amino acids. After removal of 7 bases from V and 7 bases from J, the junction contained 3 bases not matched to a gene. Looked up from germline, CDR1 is SGHNT and CDR2 is YENEEA. CDR3 residues: CASNSGGEKLFF. The CDR3, as DNA: TGTGCCAGCAACTCAGGGGGTGAAAAACTGTTTTTT.

This sequence joins TRBV5-1 and TRBJ2-3, with D hard to call. The CDR3 is 12 residues long. Germline values: CDR1 SGHRS, CDR2 YFSETQ. The V end lost 4 bases, the J end lost 6 bases, and 9 bases lay between the germline ends. This chain's CDR3 is CASSGPLDTQYF. CDR3 coding DNA: TGCGCCAGCAGCGGCCCCCTCGATACGCAGTATTTT.

The chain couples TRBV5-4 to TRBJ2-3; weak D call: TRBD1 (6 bases). V dropped 4 bases and J dropped 5 bases, with 14 bases sitting between them. The germline V gene encodes CDR1 SGHNT and CDR2 YYREEE (reference sequence). The CDR3 extends over 14 amino acids. The DNA of the CDR3 is TGTGCCAGCAGCCGGGACACCAGTAGAGATACGCAGTATTTT. Amino acids: CASSRDTSRDTQYF.

The rearrangement uses TRBV19 and TRBJ1-4; D gene unclear. CDR1 and CDR2 (germline): LNHDA, SQIVND (reference sequence). Trimming took off 4 bases at V and 7 bases at J, with 10 bases between the two ends. The CDR3 has 13 residues. The chain's CDR3 is CASSRARGEKLFF. DNA for the CDR3: TGTGCCAGTAGTAGGGCTCGGGGTGAAAAACTGTTTTTT.

This chain uses TRBV19 with TRBJ1-5; the match to TRBD1 covers 10 bases. CDR1 is LNHDA, CDR2 SQIVND, per germline (reference sequence). CDR3 length: 17 residues. V lost 0 bases, J lost 2 bases, and 4 bases stayed unmatched. CDR3 nucleotides: TGTGCCAGTAGTATAGATCTGGGGACAGGGGGCAATCAGCCCCAGCATTTT. Protein product: CASSIDLGTGGNQPQHF.

The rearrangement uses TRBV11-2 and TRBJ2-5, with 9 bases that match TRBD2. There are 15 residues in the CDR3. CDR1 and CDR2 from the germline V gene are SGHAT and FQNNGV. Trimming removed 1 base from V and 2 bases from J; junction bases left unmatched: 2. As DNA, the CDR3 is TGTGCCAGCAGCTTAGGGACTAGCGATCAAGAGACCCAGTACTTC. It encodes CASSLGTSDQETQYF.

The rearrangement links TRBV6-5 to TRBJ1-5, with unresolved D. Germline assignment: CDR1 MNHEY and CDR2 SVGAGI. The germline V and J ends were trimmed by 6 bases and 0 bases, with 12 bases remaining between them. This CDR3 has 15 residues. The CDR3 DNA reads as TGTGCCAGCAGCGCTACAGCCTATAGCAATCAGCCCCAGCATTTT. It is translated as CASSATAYSNQPQHF.

This chain links TRBV19 with TRBJ2-3, with 13 positions matching TRBD2. The junction had 10 bases not matched to a gene; V was cut back by 0 bases and J by 7 bases. The CDR3 extends over 18 amino acids. Germline CDR1 LNHDA, CDR2 SQIVND (reference sequence). CDR3 bases: TGTGCCAGTAGTATAGACTCAAGGACTAGCGGGAGATTAAATACGCAGTATTTT. Translation gives CASSIDSRTSGRLNTQYF.

The chain uses TRBV19 and TRBJ1-1, with no clear D. Trimming left V 0 bases short and J 8 bases short, with 7 bases between. Germline V gives CDR1 LNHDA, CDR2 SQIVND (reference sequence). The CDR3 consists of 12 residues. The CDR3 DNA is TGTGCCAGTAGTATAGATGGCAGGGAAGCTTTCTTT. It is translated as CASSIDGREAFF.

CDR3 sequence (DNA): TGTGCAAGTCGCTTAGGAAGGGGGGGACTCTCCTACGAGCAGTACTTC. Protein sequence: CASRLGRGGLSYEQYF. The chain combines TRBV12-2 with TRBJ2-7; the table assigns TRBD2, which was not confirmed against the DNA. TRBV12-2 is given as a pseudogene. The CDR3 is 16 amino acids.

The chain recombines TRBV10-2 with TRBJ1-1, with D possibly TRBD1 on 5 matching bases. The CDR3 runs to 13 residues. Trimming shortened V by 4 bases and J by 0 bases, and 6 bases separated the two germline ends. CDR1 and CDR2 from the germline V gene are WSHSY and SAAADI. CDR3 sequence: CASSVTVNTEAFF. As DNA, the CDR3 is TGCGCCAGCAGTGTGACAGTGAACACTGAAGCTTTCTTT.

V and J are TRBV9 and TRBJ2-7; no clear D. Trimming took 4 bases from V and 0 from J, leaving 14 bases between them. The CDR3 runs 15 residues. Germline V gives CDR1 SGDLS, CDR2 YYNGEE. CDR3 loop: CASSPWSASSYEQYF. The CDR3 nucleotides read TGTGCCAGCAGCCCTTGGAGCGCCTCCTCCTACGAGCAGTACTTC.

The chain joins TRBV3-1 (or the pseudogene TRBV3-2) to TRBJ1-1; a possible D gene is TRBD1 (6 bases). Germline values: CDR1 LGHDT, CDR2 YNNKEL (reference sequence). The CDR3 is made up of 15 amino acids. The ends were cut back, 2 bases at V and 2 bases at J, with 12 bases in the middle. CDR3: CASSQNWGLNTEAFF. The CDR3 DNA reads TGTGCCAGCAGCCAAAATTGGGGGCTTAACACTGAAGCTTTCTTT.

This clone was found many times. As DNA, the CDR3 is TGTGCCAGCAGTTTTTCTCCAGGGTCTAGTGGCTACACCTTC. Protein: CASSFSPGSSGYTF. This chain uses TRBV28 with TRBJ1-2; possibly TRBD1 for D (5 bases). Per the germline V gene, CDR1 is MDHEN and CDR2 is SYDVKM. Trimming cost V 3 bases and J 7 bases, with 15 bases left between them. CDR3 size: 14 residues.

J is TRBJ1-4 and V is TRBV7-9, with D unclear. Germline CDR1 reads SEHNR; CDR2 reads FQNEAQ (reference sequence). CDR3 length: 15 amino acids. Between the trimmed V and J ends, which lost 2 bases and 4 bases, there was a span of 11 bases. The chain's CDR3 is CASSLSADYNEKLFF. CDR3 DNA sequence: TGTGCCAGCAGCTTAAGTGCAGACTATAATGAAAAACTGTTTTTT.

This chain uses TRBV6-5 with TRBJ1-1, with 7 bases aligning to TRBD1. The V gene end was trimmed by 6 bases and the J gene end by 4 bases; junction bases not matched to a gene: 8. Germline CDR1 reads MNHEY; CDR2 reads SVGAGI. The CDR3 consists of 14 residues. The CDR3 loop is CASSHRGYSTEAFF. CDR3 DNA sequence: TGTGCCAGCAGCCACAGGGGTTACAGCACTGAAGCTTTCTTT.

This CDR3 reads CASSAYPGGETQYF. Written as DNA, the CDR3 is TGTGCCAGCAGCGCCTACCCAGGGGGCGAGACCCAGTACTTC. The chain employs TRBV5-8 and TRBJ2-5; 8 bases are shared with TRBD1. Germline CDR1 SGHTS, CDR2 YDEGEE. V shed 4 bases and J 5 bases; nucleotides not matched to a gene: 7. This CDR3 has 14 residues.

The J gene is TRBJ2-3, the V gene TRBV5-1, with D unresolved. Germline lookup yields CDR1 SGHRS and CDR2 YFSETQ. The CDR3 is made up of 14 amino acids. Trimming removed 1 base at V and 2 bases at J, with 8 bases between. For the CDR3, the DNA is TGCGCCAGCAGCTTGTTGGGCCTCACAGATACGCAGTATTTT. Amino acids: CASSLLGLTDTQYF.

This clone was recorded once. At one end, the junction sequence differs from germline, possibly due to a read error. The chain combines TRBV7-7 with TRBJ2-5, with 8 bases aligning to TRBD1. The germline gives CDR1 SSHAT, CDR2 FNYEAQ (reference sequence). There are 14 residues in the CDR3. For the CDR3, the DNA is TGTGCTAGCAGCTTAGGACAGGGCCAAGAGACCCAGTACTTC. Translation: CASSLGQGQETQYF. Complete variable domain (other parts from reference TRBV7-7 and TRBJ2-5): GAGVSQSPRYKVTKRGQDVTLRCDPISSHATLYWYQQALGQGPEFLTYFNYEAQPDKSGLPSDRFSAERPEGSISTLTIQRTEQRDSAMYRCASSLGQGQETQYFGPGTRLLVL.

The chain joins TRBV18 to TRBJ2-5; 14 bases match TRBD2. The CDR3 has 17 residues. V trimming: 3 bases; J trimming: 5 bases; junction bases outside the gene matches: 8. The V gene's germline CDR1 is KGHSH and CDR2 LQKENI. CDR3 coding DNA: TGTGCCAGCTCACCCCAAGGACTAGCGGGAGGAGGGGAGACCCAGTACTTC. Protein: CASSPQGLAGGGETQYF.

The chain joins TRBV7-9 to TRBJ1-1; 7 bases agree with TRBD1. The CDR3 runs to 14 residues. V was pared by 2 bases and J by 3 bases, with 3 bases of the junction left unmatched. Germline V CDR1 and CDR2: SEHNR, FQNEAQ (reference sequence). The CDR3 DNA reads as TGTGCCAGCAGCTTAAGGGACAGCTACACTGAAGCTTTCTTT. Translation gives CASSLRDSYTEAFF.

This sequence joins TRBV19 and TRBJ2-3; D is undetermined. The V gene's germline CDR1 is LNHDA and CDR2 SQIVND (reference sequence). V shed 8 bases and J shed 6 bases, with 15 bases lying between them. This CDR3 spans 13 amino acids. CDR3 sequence reads: CASGERYADTQYF. The CDR3 DNA sequence: TGTGCCAGTGGAGAGAGATACGCTGATACGCAGTATTTT.

This clone was seen only once. This rearrangement joins TRBV10-1 to TRBJ2-2; 10 bases map to TRBD2. From germline, CDR1 is WNHNN and CDR2 SYGVQD (reference sequence). The CDR3 is 18 residues long. V lost 3 bases, J lost 4 bases, and 11 bases stayed unmatched. The CDR3 here is CASSDGRAGGPSTGELFF. The CDR3 region has the DNA TGCGCCAGCAGTGATGGGCGAGCGGGAGGGCCGAGCACCGGGGAGCTGTTTTTT.

The gene calls are TRBV10-3 and TRBJ2-1; 11 bases are a match to TRBD2. This CDR3 comprises 15 residues. The V gene end was trimmed by 4 bases and the J gene end by 8 bases; junction bases not matched to a gene: 7. Germline V CDR1 and CDR2: ENHRY, SYGVKD. The CDR3 coding sequence is TGTGCCATCAGTGCACTAGCGGGAGCGGGCGATGAGCAGTTCTTC. Translated, it gives CAISALAGAGDEQFF.

The V call is TRBV7-9, the J call TRBJ2-1, with 8 nucleotides matching TRBD2. Looked up from germline, CDR1 is SEHNR and CDR2 is FQNEAQ (reference sequence). The CDR3 covers 11 residues. V lost 5 bases and J lost 15; bases outside the gene matches: 6. CDR3 bases: TGTGCCAGCAGCCCCGGGACTAGTCGGTTCTTC. It yields the protein CASSPGTSRFF.

The chain employs TRBV5-1 and TRBJ2-3, with 7 bases fitting TRBD1. The V gene end was trimmed by 0 bases and the J gene end by 6 bases; junction bases not matched to a gene: 7. This CDR3 region has 15 residues. Germline V gene sequence: CDR1 SGHRS, CDR2 YFSETQ. The DNA for the CDR3 is TGCGCCAGCAGCTTGGCCTCCCTGACAGGGGATACGCAGTATTTT. It translates to CASSLASLTGDTQYF.

This chain joins TRBV3-1 (or the pseudogene TRBV3-2) and TRBJ1-2; D not resolved. CDR3 length equals 12 residues. CDR1 is LGHDT, CDR2 YNNKEL, per germline (reference sequence). The V end was cut by 4 bases, the J end by 0 bases, with 3 bases between. The DNA of the CDR3 is TGTGCCAGCAGCCCCGCTAACTATGGCTACACCTTC. It codes for CASSPANYGYTF.

This chain uses TRBV4-1 with TRBJ1-3; TRBD1 matches 7 bases. The germline gives CDR1 MGHRA, CDR2 YSYEKL. The J segment lost 2 bases and the V segment lost 4 bases, leaving 11 bases of the junction unmatched. The CDR3 consists of 17 residues. In DNA, the CDR3 is TGCGCCAGCAGCCTCACACCAGGGGGTAGGACTGGAAACACCATATATTTT. It translates to CASSLTPGGRTGNTIYF.